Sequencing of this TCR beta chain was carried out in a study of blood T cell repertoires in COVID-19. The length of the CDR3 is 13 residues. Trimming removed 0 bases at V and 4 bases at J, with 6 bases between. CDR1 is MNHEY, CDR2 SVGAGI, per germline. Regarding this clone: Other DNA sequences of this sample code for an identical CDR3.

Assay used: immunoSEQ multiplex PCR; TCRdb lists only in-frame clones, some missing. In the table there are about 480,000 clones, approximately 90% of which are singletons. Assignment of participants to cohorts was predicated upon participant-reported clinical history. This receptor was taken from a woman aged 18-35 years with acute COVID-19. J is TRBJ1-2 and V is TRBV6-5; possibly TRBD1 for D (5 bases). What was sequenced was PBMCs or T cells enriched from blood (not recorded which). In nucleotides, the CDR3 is TGTGCCAGCAGTTACTCTAGGGGCTATGGCTACACCTTC. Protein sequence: CASSYSRGYGYTF.